This T cell receptor (beta chain) was captured in a study of T cell responses to AZD1222 COVID-19 vaccine. Trimming shortened V by 4 bases and J by 5 bases, and 7 bases separated the two germline ends. CDR3 length: 12 amino acids. Germline V gene sequence: CDR1 SEHNR, CDR2 FQNEAQ (reference sequence). Study-level points and caveats: Researchers report vaccine-associated CD4 TCRs spanning spike, with dominance at 160-218 and 743-854.

Comments on this clone: Its cognate antigen is unknown.

Clones were sequenced by immunoSEQ multiplex PCR, and TCRdb holds only the in-frame ones, with some missing. The table records roughly 98,000 clones, more than 90% of them present only once. The TCR was taken from an adult in good health. This specimen was peripheral blood, taken on day 0 of AZD1222 vaccination. The chain links TRBV7-9 to TRBJ2-3; D gene ambiguous. The CDR3 here is CASSSYLDTQYF. DNA for the CDR3: TGTGCCAGCAGCTCCTATTTAGATACGCAGTATTTT.